This TCR beta chain emerged from a study of sequential checkpoint blockade in melanoma. About the study: TCRbeta immunosequencing was performed on DNA from 75 to 95 pretreatment melanoma tumor samples. After nivolumab or ipilimumab alone, twenty-two patients had week-13 rebiopsies.

The table came from immunoSEQ multiplex PCR; TCRdb's copy has only in-frame clones and leaves some out. The data show fewer than 3,000 clones, with more than 25% seen just once and more than 15% held by the top ten. The sample holds a few counts of this clone. Treatment: randomized to nivolumab then ipilimumab (arm A) or the reverse (arm B). This clonotype was sampled from a human donor with melanoma. Source: tumor tissue (inferred from file names), taken from a patient given nivolumab and ipilimumab in sequence.

The CDR3 bases are TGTGCCAGCAGCTCCGGGGGCGAAATCGATGAGCAGTTCTTC. As protein: CASSSGGEIDEQFF. V gene TRBV7-5 combines with J gene TRBJ2-1. TRBV7-5 is designated a pseudogene. This CDR3 is 14 amino acids long.